This is a list of T cell receptor beta chains from one sample in a study of blood T cell repertoires in COVID-19. Only in-frame clones appear in the TCRdb table, and some are missing; sequencing was by immunoSEQ multiplex PCR. The profile covers around 300,000 clones, with approximately 85% appearing a single time and around 7.2% taken by the ten largest. What was sequenced was peripheral blood. All receptors derive from a human donor in a cohort sampled during active COVID-19. The CDR3 runs from the conserved cysteine through the conserved F or W. Each record gives: V gene, J gene, CDR3 protein.

TRBV5-1	TRBJ2-3	CASSGGQGRRGTDTQYF
TRBV2	TRBJ2-1	CASSGRGGRINEQFF
TRBV5-4	TRBJ2-7	CASSSTGEDEQYF
TRBV6-5	TRBJ2-3	CASTNTDTQYF
TRBV2	TRBJ1-1	CASSGRGAATEAFF
TRBV10-3	TRBJ2-3	CASGLAGGTDTQYF
TRBV2	TRBJ2-7	CASRYSYEQYF
TRBV10-3	TRBJ1-2	CATQSLEGVNYGYTF
TRBV30	TRBJ2-3	CAWSVQMGQGSTDTQYF
TRBV6-6	TRBJ2-7	CASSSRQAAYEQYF
TRBV2	TRBJ2-2	CASWTSPNTGELFF
TRBV6-5	TRBJ1-1	CASSYVLNTEAFF
TRBV6-5	TRBJ1-5	CASSPDSFNQPQHF
TRBV5-1	TRBJ2-7	CASSLSSGGAWSEQYF
TRBV7-9	TRBJ2-7	CASSVSEIYEQYF
TRBV30	TRBJ1-2	CAGRGSEINYGYTF
TRBV3-1/TRBV3-2	TRBJ2-4	CASSQETGGWGLNIQYF
TRBV2	TRBJ2-3	CASRNQGIADTQYF
TRBV3-1/TRBV3-2	TRBJ2-7	CASSPTGVKQYF
TRBV5-1	TRBJ1-2	CASSWDLTGGAGGYTF
TRBV5-1	TRBJ1-2	CASSLERGQGSPLYGYTF
TRBV3-1/TRBV3-2	TRBJ1-5	CASSPGTGVQPQHF
TRBV9	TRBJ1-1	CASSPRTGGNTEAFF
TRBV12-5	TRBJ1-1	CASGLLKNTEAFF
TRBV5-6	TRBJ2-7	CASGTPGTLSYEQYF
TRBV30	TRBJ1-6	CAWTRGGWNSPLHF
TRBV19	TRBJ1-5	CASSILGTGSNQPQHF
TRBV5-8	TRBJ2-2	CASRRQGDTGELFF
TRBV5-1	TRBJ2-1	CASTRGTEQFF
TRBV10-1	TRBJ2-1	CASSVRWSYNEQFF
TRBV9	TRBJ1-1	CASSVEGARGTEAFF
TRBV19	TRBJ2-3	CASSISGAGFTDTQYF